The sequence of this TCR beta chain was determined in a study of T cells expressing NK-cell markers. Looking at the study overall: Sorted CD3+CD56-NKG2C+, CD3+CD56+NKG2C- and CD3+CD56+NKG2C+ T cells were the source of the TCR beta repertoires.

Germline V gene data show CDR1 as SGHNT and CDR2 as YENEEA. CDR3 length: 14 residues. TCRdb derives one entry per CDR3 protein from the 5' RACE reads, leaving out DNA. This repertoire includes around 280,000 distinct CDR3 sequences. On this clonotype: Its target is not known.

Study findings and constraints: The CD3+CD56-NKG2C+ fraction was also led by these clonotypes in a handful of donors.

The receptor's source is a man aged 18 to 30 in good health. Sequences were obtained from blood T cells: a sorted CD56 or NKG2C T cell subset, CD4+ or CD8+ T cells, or bulk PBMC T cells (not recorded which). The chain employs TRBV11-3 and TRBJ2-3; the D call from TCRdb, TRBD2, cannot be confirmed without DNA. CDR3 region: CASSPGLAGDTQYF. The whole variable domain, filled in from reference TRBV11-3 and TRBJ2-3, reads EAGVVQSPRYKIIEKKQPVAFWCNPISGHNTLYWYLQNLGQGPELLIRYENEEAVDDSQLPKDRFSAERLKGVDSTLKIQPAELGDSAVYLCASSPGLAGDTQYFGPGTRLTVL.